Detailed here is one TCR beta chain. Germline V gene lookup returns CDR1 SEHNR and CDR2 FQNEAQ (reference sequence). The V end was cut by 4 bases, the J end by 2 bases, with 14 bases between. The CDR3 loop spans 15 amino acids. Authors' data handling: Reference gene primer amplification gave nucleated cell count estimates. Clones were read by immunoSEQ multiplex PCR, and TCRdb kept only the in-frame ones, dropping some. Clonal size and the V and J genes are those of that table, whereas D and trimming came from the DNA. The table includes about 170,000 clones, around 85% detected once. The data are from a study of blood T cell repertoires in COVID-19. Study information: Nucleic acid was either cDNA or gDNA, and it came from T cells, B-cell-depleted T cells, or PBMCs.

This receptor was taken from a human donor with acute or convalescent COVID-19. The donor label of this sample is uncertain. Sequenced input: peripheral blood. The rearrangement joins TRBV7-9 to TRBJ1-1; no definite D call. The DNA of the CDR3 is TGTGCCAGCAGCTCCAGCGCATCGGGAAACACTGAAGCTTTCTTT. Protein: CASSSSASGNTEAFF. The full variable domain, with the rest looked up from reference TRBV7-9 and TRBJ1-1, is DTGVSQNPRHKITKRGQNVTFRCDPISEHNRLYWYRQTLGQGPEFLTYFQNEAQLEKSRLLSDRFSAERPKGSFSTLEIQRTEQGDSAMYLCASSSSASGNTEAFFGQGTRLTVV.